This TCR beta chain was obtained from a study of T-cell reconstitution after alpha-beta-depleted transplantation in children. Study-level results: T cells produced anew were the main source of T-cell counts and diversity one year after transplant. The origin of high day-60 TCRbeta diversity in some patients lay in surviving recipient T cells and thymic progenitors. Alpha-beta T cells about two months after transplant reportedly derived from several hundred expanded graft clones.

The V end was cut by 0 bases, the J end by 2 bases, with 15 bases between. The CDR3 is made up of 17 amino acids. The germline V gene encodes CDR1 LNHNV and CDR2 YYDKDF (reference sequence). A library of TCRbeta sequences, prepared with unique molecular identifiers, was generated. TCRdb recomputed calls from the PCR reads with MiXCR, one row per CDR3 protein. The data hold roughly 250,000 distinct CDR3 sequences, with around 7.5% observed a single time. This clonotype appeared many times. As yet, its antigen is unknown. The receptor was derived from a male patient younger than 18 who had a stem cell transplant for acute lymphoblastic leukemia, so the T cells may come from the graft donor. Sample: PBMCs, mostly from graft donor cells, taken 180 days after TCRalphabeta/CD19-depleted stem cell transplant. V usage is TRBV15 and J usage is TRBJ2-3; D possibly matches TRBD1 or TRBD2 (6 bases each). CDR3 bases: TGTGCCACCAGCAGAGATATAGGGGGGACCTCCACAGATACGCAGTATTTT. Translation gives CATSRDIGGTSTDTQYF.